Listed below are T cell receptor beta chains from one sample, sequenced in a study of control samples from healthy donors and cancer patients. Libraries were prepared by immunoSEQ multiplex PCR; TCRdb keeps only in-frame clonotypes and omits some of them. This table holds some 150,000 clones, about 90% found once. Sequenced sample: blood. The receptors stem from a man between 18 and 35 years old in good health. CDR3s include the opening cysteine and the closing phenylalanine or tryptophan. D genes are given only for firm matches. Not all rows give a size; the values are once, few, many and, for expanded clones, a class.

>-|TRBJ2-7|TRBV15|TRBD1
TGTGCCACCAGACGGGACAGTGCGTCCTACGAGCAGTACTTC
CATRRDSASYEQYF
>-|TRBJ2-1|TRBV19|-
TGTGCCAGTAGTATAGATTTAGGGGACAATGAGCAGTTCTTC
CASSIDLGDNEQFF
>-|TRBJ2-7|TRBV6-1|-
TGTGCCAGCAGTGAAGCGCTTATTAGGCCTCTTAAGTACTTC
CASSEALIRPLKYF
>-|TRBJ2-7|TRBV6-5|-
TGTGCCAGCAGCCGTTCCCAGCCAGGCCCTACCGAGCAGTACTTC
CASSRSQPGPTEQYF
>-|TRBJ1-5|TRBV24-1|-
TGTGCCACCACAGGAGGAAGCAATCAGCCCCAGCATTTT
CATTGGSNQPQHF
>-|TRBJ1-4|TRBV9|-
TGTGCCAGCAGTGATACGGGGGCTAATGAAAAACTGTTTTTT
CASSDTGANEKLFF
>-|TRBJ1-3|TRBV5-1|TRBD1
TGCGCCAGCAGCTTGGTGACAGGGTCGGGGAACACCATATATTTT
CASSLVTGSGNTIYF
>-|TRBJ1-1|TRBV3-1/TRBV3-2|TRBD1
TGTGCCAGCACCCCCAGGGGGGACACTGAAGCTTTCTTT
CASTPRGDTEAFF
>-|TRBJ2-3|TRBV28|TRBD2
TGTGCCAGCAGTGCCAGTCCGGGCGGGGGAGCTAGCACAGATACGCAGTATTTT
CASSASPGGGASTDTQYF
>-|TRBJ1-1|TRBV6-1|TRBD1
TGTGCCAGCAGTGAAGTCTTGACAGGGGGGACTGAAGCTTTCTTT
CASSEVLTGGTEAFF
>-|TRBJ2-1|TRBV2|-
TGTGCCAGCAGTGAAATCAACTCTAACAATGAGCAGTTCTTC
CASSEINSNNEQFF
>-|TRBJ1-1|TRBV19|-
TGTGCCAGTAGTATGGTAGAGTATGGAACGGAAGCTTTCTTT
CASSMVEYGTEAFF
>-|TRBJ1-5|TRBV28|-
TGTGCCAGCAGTTTATTAGTGGGGACGGGCGCCCAGCATTTT
CASSLLVGTGAQHF
>-|TRBJ2-2|TRBV18|-
TGTGCCAGCTCACTCCGACGGGACACCGGGGAGCTGTTTTTT
CASSLRRDTGELFF
>-|TRBJ2-3|TRBV6-4|TRBD2
TGTGCCAGCAGTGATAGCGGGAAAGGGTCAGATACGCAGTATTTT
CASSDSGKGSDTQYF
>once|TRBJ2-7|TRBV7-9|-
TGTGCCAGCAGCTTAGTTTCGGGGGCCGAGCAGTACTTC
CASSLVSGAEQYF
>-|TRBJ2-2|TRBV7-3|-
TGTGCCAGCAGCCGCTTTCCCGGGGAGCTGTTTTTT
CASSRFPGELFF
>-|TRBJ2-3|TRBV7-9|-
TGTGCCAGCAGACAGGACACAGATACGCAGTATTTT
CASRQDTDTQYF
>few|TRBJ2-5|TRBV19|TRBD1
TGTGCCAGTAGATCGCAGGGGGCGGCCCAAGAGACCCAGTACTTC
CASRSQGAAQETQYF
>-|TRBJ2-7|TRBV6-5|-
TGTGCCAGCCAAGTAGGGACCTACGAGCAGTACTTC
CASQVGTYEQYF
>-|TRBJ2-7|TRBV15|-
TGTGCCACCAGCAGAGATCGATTGGTAGGGGAGCAGTACTTC
CATSRDRLVGEQYF
>-|TRBJ1-2|TRBV5-1|-
TGCGCCAGCAGCTCCATGGACAGTAGTGGCTACACCTTC
CASSSMDSSGYTF
>-|TRBJ1-3|TRBV24-1|TRBD1
TGTGCCACCAGTGATTTCCTACGGGACAGGGTTGCTGGAAACACCATATATTTT
CATSDFLRDRVAGNTIYF
>-|TRBJ1-5|TRBV19|-
TGTGCCAGTAGTATGGTCGGGGGTCTTGGCAATCAGCCCCAGCATTTT
CASSMVGGLGNQPQHF
>-|TRBJ2-5|TRBV29-1|-
TGCAGCGTTGATGGATCTATCGAGGGGGAGACCCAGTACTTC
CSVDGSIEGETQYF
>-|TRBJ2-7|TRBV3-1/TRBV3-2|-
TGTGCCAGCAGCCAAGTCGGACCGGCGGGGATGGGGAACGAGCAGTACTTC
CASSQVGPAGMGNEQYF
>-|TRBJ2-3|TRBV11-3|-
TGTGCCAGCAGCTTAGAGTTGGCAGATACGCAGTATTTT
CASSLELADTQYF
>once|TRBJ2-2|TRBV12-5|-
TGTGCTAGTGGTCTCAACACCGGGGAGCTGTTTTTT
CASGLNTGELFF
>-|TRBJ1-3|TRBV2|TRBD1
TGTGCCAGCAGTGAGGGACAGGGAACCCTAAACACCATATATTTT
CASSEGQGTLNTIYF
>-|TRBJ2-7|TRBV10-2|-
TGCGCCACCTCGATGAGCCCAACCTACGAGCAGTACTTC
CATSMSPTYEQYF
>-|TRBJ2-5|TRBV28|TRBD2
TGTGCCAGCAGTTTATGGCGACTAGCGGGTGAAGAGACCCAGTACTTC
CASSLWRLAGEETQYF
>-|TRBJ1-1|TRBV7-3|-
TGTGCCAGCAGCCCCGGGATCAGCGGGGAGGCTTTCTTT
CASSPGISGEAFF
>-|TRBJ2-5|TRBV11-3|-
TGTGCCAGCAGCTTACGGGGGCAAGAGACCCAGTACTTC
CASSLRGQETQYF
>-|TRBJ2-7|TRBV2|TRBD1
TGTGCCAGCACTCCCCGGGACAGGGAGGGTCGTTTCGGGGAGCAGTACTTC
CASTPRDREGRFGEQYF
>-|TRBJ2-7|TRBV29-1|TRBD1
TGCAGCGCCGTCGGGACAGGGTTGGGCGAGCAGTACTTC
CSAVGTGLGEQYF
>-|TRBJ1-2|TRBV30|TRBD1
TGTGCCTGGAGAGACAGGGTTCCCAACTATGGCTACACCTTC
CAWRDRVPNYGYTF
>-|TRBJ2-2|TRBV7-2|-
TGTGCCAGCAGCAAAACGTTAGGGGGCGGGGAGCTGTTTTTT
CASSKTLGGGELFF
>once|TRBJ2-3|TRBV3-1/TRBV3-2|TRBD2
TGTGCCAGCAGCCAAGATAGCGGGGGGGACCTAGATACGCAGTATTTT
CASSQDSGGDLDTQYF
>-|TRBJ1-2|TRBV6-1|-
TGTGCCAGCAGTGAGGTCACTAACTATGGCTACACCTTC
CASSEVTNYGYTF
>-|TRBJ1-2|TRBV2|-
TGTGCCAGCGTAGACAGCATCTATGGCTACACCTTC
CASVDSIYGYTF
>-|TRBJ1-6|TRBV14|-
TGTGCCAGCAGCCGGACGTGGGGAGCAAATTCACCCCTCCACTTT
CASSRTWGANSPLHF
>-|TRBJ2-7|TRBV7-2|-
TGTGCCAGCAGCTTACCCGAGACCTACGAGCAGTACTTC
CASSLPETYEQYF
>-|TRBJ2-5|TRBV2|-
TGTGCCAGCAGTGACCGATTGGGCTTGGAGACCCAGTACTTC
CASSDRLGLETQYF
>-|TRBJ1-2|TRBV24-1|-
TGTGCCACCAGTGACCGTGACTATGGCTACACCTTC
CATSDRDYGYTF
>-|TRBJ1-4|TRBV7-2|-
TGTGCCAGCAGCTTAGTAAGACAGGTCTCGAATGAAAAACTGTTTTTT
CASSLVRQVSNEKLFF
>-|TRBJ1-1|TRBV6-2/TRBV6-3|-
TGTGCCAGCAGTTACTCCGAGGGGCCGGGCACTGAAGCTTTCTTT
CASSYSEGPGTEAFF
>-|TRBJ1-4|TRBV7-9|TRBD1
TGTGCCAGCAGCCACCAACGACAGGGAACTTTATTTCCTCGGGAAAAACTGTTTTTT
CASSHQRQGTLFPREKLFF
>-|TRBJ2-2|TRBV7-9|TRBD2
TGTGCCAGCAGCTTGGGACTAGCGGGGGAAAGGAGCACCGGGGAGCTGTTTTTT
CASSLGLAGERSTGELFF
>-|TRBJ1-5|TRBV19|-
TGTGCCAGTAGGGGTCAGACATCCAAGAATCAGCCCCAGCATTTT
CASRGQTSKNQPQHF